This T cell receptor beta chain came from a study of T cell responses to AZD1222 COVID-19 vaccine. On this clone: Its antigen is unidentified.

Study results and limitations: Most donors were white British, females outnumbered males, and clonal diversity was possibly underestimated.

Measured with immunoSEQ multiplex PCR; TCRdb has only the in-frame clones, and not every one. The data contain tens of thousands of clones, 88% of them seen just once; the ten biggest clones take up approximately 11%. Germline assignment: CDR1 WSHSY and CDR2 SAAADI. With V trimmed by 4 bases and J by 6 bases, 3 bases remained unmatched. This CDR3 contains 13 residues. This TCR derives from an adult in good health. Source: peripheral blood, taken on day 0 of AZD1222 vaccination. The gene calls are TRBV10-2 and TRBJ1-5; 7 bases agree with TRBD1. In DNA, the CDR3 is TGCGCCAGCAGTGGGGCAGGGGGTCAGCCCCAGCATTTT. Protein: CASSGAGGQPQHF.